This TCR beta chain stems from a study of OX40 agonist ivuxolimab in advanced cancers. Study as a whole: The dose-escalation cohort was about 83% male, with a mean age of approximately 61 years, ranging about 23 to 90.

Details on this clone: Its target is not known.

The J segment lost 1 base and the V segment lost 6 bases, leaving 3 bases of the junction unmatched. The V gene's germline CDR1 is KGHSH and CDR2 LQKENI. The CDR3 is made up of 14 amino acids. Study-level results: More expanded clones were seen, on average, in CD8+ T cells than in CD4+.

Libraries were prepared by immunoSEQ multiplex PCR; TCRdb keeps only in-frame clonotypes and omits some of them. Of tens of thousands of clones in the sample, 80% to 85% were seen once. The genes are TRBV18 and TRBJ2-3, with 8 bases aligning to TRBD2. Material: CD4+ or CD8+ T cells sorted from blood, obtained in a trial of the OX40 agonist ivuxolimab. The sequence came from an adult with an advanced solid tumor such as melanoma, head and neck, liver or kidney cancer. CDR3 loop: CASSPGGGTDTQYF. The DNA for the CDR3 is TGTGCCAGCTCCCCGGGGGGGGGCACAGATACGCAGTATTTT.